Each of the 14 T cell receptor beta chains below was sequenced from the same sample in a study of vaccination and CD4 T cells after COVID-19. For these TCRs, the target antigens are not known. Sequenced with the Oncomine TCR Beta short-read assay was DNA taken from cultured CD4+ T cells. TCRdb reanalysed the PCR reads using MiXCR and keeps one entry per CDR3 protein. Of tens of thousands of distinct CDR3 sequences listed, 70% are singletons. Regarding treatment: approximately nine-day PBMC culture with coronavirus spike peptide pools or control peptides (ViraFEST assay). Sequenced: CD4+ T cells from blood, cultured in vitro. The origin of the receptors is a human donor who had recovered from COVID-19.

The chain couples TRBV24-1 to TRBJ1-2; no clear D gene. V lost 3 bases and J lost 4, with 11 bases in between. The CDR3 totals 14 residues. CDR1 and CDR2 from the germline V gene are KGHDR and SFDVKD. The CDR3 sequence is CATSDHVSTYGYTF. CDR3 DNA sequence: TGTGCCACCAGTGATCACGTCTCCACCTATGGCTACACCTTC.

This clonotype was detected a few times. V gene TRBV2 combines with J gene TRBJ2-2; 7 nucleotides line up with TRBD2. Germline assignment: CDR1 SNHLY and CDR2 FYNNEI. V dropped 2 bases and J dropped 1; count of bases not matched to a gene: 7. The CDR3 has 17 amino acids. In nucleotides, the CDR3 is TGTGCCAGCAGTGAACCGATTGCTAGCGGGAACACCGGGGAGCTGTTTTTT. It yields the protein CASSEPIASGNTGELFF.

V usage is TRBV11-2 and J usage is TRBJ2-3; TRBD2 agrees at 9 bases. The CDR3 runs to 15 residues. V dropped 5 bases and J dropped 10; count of bases not matched to a gene: 13. In germline, CDR1 is SGHAT, CDR2 FQNNGV. DNA of the CDR3: TGTGCCAGCAGCCCTACTCAGGGACTAGCAGGATCGCAGTATTTT. It translates to CASSPTQGLAGSQYF.

The chain couples TRBV9 to TRBJ1-6; a weak D match, TRBD1 (5 bases). The germline CDR1 and CDR2 sequences are SGDLS and YYNGEE. Trimming left V 2 bases short and J 7 bases short, with 10 bases between. The CDR3 loop spans 14 amino acids. The CDR3 DNA sequence: TGTGCCAGCAGCGTGGGGACTTTAAATTCACCCCTCCACTTT. This gives the protein CASSVGTLNSPLHF. Full variable domain (outside the CDR3, taken from reference TRBV9 and TRBJ1-6): DSGVTQTPKHLITATGQRVTLRCSPRSGDLSVYWYQQSLDQGLQFLIQYYNGEERAKGNILERFSAQQFPDLHSELNLSSLELGDSALYFCASSVGTLNSPLHFGNGTRLTVT.

The genes are TRBV2 and TRBJ2-2; D is possibly TRBD1 (5 bases). The V end was cut by 6 bases, the J end by 1 base, with 9 bases between. The CDR3 loop spans 14 amino acids. Germline CDR1 SNHLY, CDR2 FYNNEI. CDR3 sequence (DNA): TGTGCCAGCAGAGGGGTCTTGAACACCGGGGAGCTGTTTTTT. Its translation: CASRGVLNTGELFF.

The chain recombines TRBV6-5 with TRBJ1-2; 7 bases are a match to TRBD1. Looked up from germline, CDR1 is MNHEY and CDR2 is SVGAGI. V lost 1 base and J lost 5; bases outside the gene matches: 10. The CDR3 is made up of 16 amino acids. CDR3 sequence reads: CASSYFSRGNGYGYTF. Written as DNA, the CDR3 is TGTGCCAGCAGTTACTTTAGCAGGGGGAACGGTTATGGCTACACCTTC.

This clonotype was picked up a small number of times. The chain is built from TRBV7-3 and TRBJ2-2, with no clear D. V was shortened by 2 bases and J by 6 bases, with 13 bases between the two germline ends. CDR3 length: 15 amino acids. Germline V CDR1 and CDR2: SGHTA, FQGTGA. The CDR3 region is CASSLFGSVPGELFF. CDR3 bases: TGTGCCAGCAGCTTATTCGGGTCCGTCCCCGGGGAGCTGTTTTTT.

The chain links TRBV6-4 to TRBJ2-5; TRBD1 is a possible D gene (5 bases). Trimming removed 5 bases at V and 2 bases at J, with 9 bases between. This CDR3 spans 13 amino acids. Germline V CDR1 and CDR2: MRHNA, SNTAGT. The CDR3 reads CASSRTLQETQYF. The DNA for the CDR3 is TGTGCCAGCAGTCGGACATTACAAGAGACCCAGTACTTC.

The genes are TRBV6-4 and TRBJ1-2; possibly TRBD1 for D (5 bases). The length of the CDR3 is 14 residues. Trimming removed 6 bases at V and 3 bases at J, with 14 bases between. Germline V gene data show CDR1 as MRHNA and CDR2 as SNTAGT. The chain's CDR3 is CASRPGMGDYGYTF. The CDR3 nucleotides read TGTGCCAGCAGACCAGGGATGGGAGACTATGGCTACACCTTC.

V and J are TRBV7-2 and TRBJ1-3, with a possible D match to TRBD1 (5 bases). CDR1 SGHTA and CDR2 FQGNSA come from the germline V gene. V was cut by 5 bases and J by 4 bases, with 18 bases left in between. CDR3 length: 16 amino acids. This CDR3 reads CASSRSQAGLGNTIYF. The CDR3 coding sequence is TGTGCCAGCAGCCGATCCCAGGCGGGGCTGGGAAACACCATATATTTT.

Only one count was recorded for this clonotype. This chain connects TRBV20-1 to TRBJ1-5; D might be TRBD1 (6 bases). Trimming cost V 6 bases and J 6 bases, with 15 bases left between them. CDR3 length: 13 amino acids. The germline CDR1 and CDR2 sequences are DFQATT and SNEGSKA (reference sequence). This CDR3 reads CSASWGASQPQHF. In nucleotides, the CDR3 is TGCAGTGCAAGTTGGGGGGCCAGTCAGCCCCAGCATTTT.

V gene TRBV12-3 or TRBV12-4 combines with J gene TRBJ1-5; TRBD1 is a possible D gene (5 bases). The CDR3 sequence is 13 residues long. V lost 5 bases, J lost 9 bases, and 14 bases lay in between. CDR3 protein: CASSRTSYGPQHF. The CDR3 bases are TGTGCCAGCAGTCGGACATCCTATGGGCCCCAGCATTTT.

This chain uses TRBV20-1 with TRBJ2-5, with D possibly being TRBD2 (6 bases). CDR3 length equals 13 residues. The ends were cut back, 1 base at V and 1 base at J, with 7 bases in the middle. Germline V lookup: CDR1 DFQATT, CDR2 SNEGSKA (reference sequence). CDR3 DNA sequence: TGCAGTGCTAGAGGTAGCGGCCAAGAGACCCAGTACTTC. Translating gives CSARGSGQETQYF.

This clonotype has just one count. V gene TRBV6-1 combines with J gene TRBJ2-2, with D uncertain. Trimming stripped 9 bases from V and 8 bases from J, with 10 bases between. The CDR3 has 11 residues. Germline CDR1 is MNHNS and CDR2 is SASEGT. This CDR3 reads CARLAVGELFF. The CDR3 bases are TGTGCCAGACTGGCTGTGGGGGAGCTGTTTTTT.